This note documents a single T cell receptor (beta chain) sequence. This specimen comes from a study of shared clonotypes between healthy human individuals. The CDR3 has 12 amino acids. Germline CDR1 ENHRY, CDR2 SYGVKD. Trimming at V came to 11 bases and at J to 4 bases, leaving 6 bases not matched to a gene. An even split of each subset's genomic DNA across several immunoSEQ plates was performed. In the original analysis: ImmunoSEQ junction-only sequences lacked quality scores, so their filtering differed. Assay: immunoSEQ multiplex PCR; the TCRdb copy retains only in-frame clones and omits some. The V and J calls and clone size were taken over from that table, and D and trimming were inferred from the DNA. The profile shows 2 million to 2.5 million clones, about 90% of them singletons.

Source material: naive CD4+ T cells from PBMCs. Subset defined: CD45RA+ positively selected. This clonotype was sampled from a man between 18 and 35 years old in good health. Some clones in this sample may be carry-over from other donors' samples. The rearrangement links TRBV10-3 to TRBJ1-1; 8 bases map to TRBD1. In nucleotides, the CDR3 is TGTGCCGTACAGGGGGTCGGCACTGAAGCTTTCTTT. This encodes CAVQGVGTEAFF.